This T cell receptor beta chain was observed in a study of regulatory T cells in long-lasting Graves disease (dated by TCRdb to the early 2020s). Regarding the research as a whole: In the newly diagnosed Graves' disease group, patients had been taking antithyroid drugs for less than 3 months. The study took place in China and was registered as a clinical trial. A total of around 35 samples were covered by TCR sequencing, comprising some 13 persistent and some 20 newly diagnosed Graves' disease patients. Patients with persistent Graves' disease were compared with patients with newly diagnosed Graves' disease using TCR sequencing and RNA sequencing of peripheral blood. Beyond this particular receptor, the publication reports: Only the TCR beta chain was sequenced and analyzed. Persistent patients shared more public clonotypes among themselves (around 2,800) than newly diagnosed patients did (over 950). Because the primary lesion, thyroid tissue, could not be accessed, the study looked at peripheral blood alone. The small sample size was acknowledged by the authors as a limitation that may reduce accuracy. TRBV28, TRBJ1-2 and TRBJ2-5 were preferentially used in persistent disease, while TRBV20-1 and TRBJ2-1 were favored in newly diagnosed disease. Lower TCR Shannon entropy and fewer highly expanded clones were observed in persistent Graves' disease patients than in newly diagnosed patients, which suggested clonal expansion.

This clonotype was seen at least ten times. The target of this receptor is not known. Base qualities are not recorded, but no much larger clone differs from it by a single base. V lost 5 bases and J lost 4 bases; the stretch between them is 16 bases long. For CDR1 and CDR2, the germline V gene (reference sequence) lists SEHNR and FQNEAQ. The CDR3 runs 15 residues from the cysteine to the phenylalanine. Of all the DNA, just the CDR3 is kept, 45 bases in frame from base 1. In light of the paper, this sample's time point label describes: newly diagnosed GD, antithyroid drugs for less than 3 months. RNA was extracted from PBMCs in TRIzol for both TCR sequencing and RNA sequencing. The diagnosis of Graves' disease was made according to American Thyroid Association guidelines. Patients were recruited from an endocrinology department in Xi'an, China. Each patient gave 7 to 9.5 milliliters of peripheral blood, collected in an EDTA anticoagulant tube. Ficoll Paque Plus density gradient separation was used to isolate PBMCs, and no further T cell sorting was done. An Agilent 2100 Bioanalyzer and agarose gel were used to assess RNA quality, and a NanoDrop 2000 was used to measure RNA concentration.

Libraries were constructed by multiplex PCR. Sequencing was performed on an Illumina HiSeq 4000. TCR beta libraries were built with iRepertoire HTBI primers and Arm-PCR amplification of CDR3 regions. PCR products were gel purified before sequencing. In the authors' own workflow: Gene usage analysis of CDR3 amino acid clonotypes relied on the 55 to 80 TRBV and about 13 TRBJ segments identified across samples. Filtered high-quality paired reads were merged into contigs using COPE and FqMerger. BLAST was used to align contigs to the IMGT TRBV, TRBD and TRBJ reference genes, and CDR3 was defined following IMGT. Any clonotype with a frequency above 0.1% was counted as a highly expanded clone. Shannon entropy was used to measure repertoire diversity, and the Gini coefficient was used to measure V-J evenness. Public clonotypes were defined as clonotypes shared by more than one individual. TCRdb trimmed the raw reads at Q25, called clones with MiXCR and kept productive beta chains. Each CDR3 protein appears once, grouped with its most common genes and DNA. The V and J calls reflect TCRdb's pipeline rather than the authors' work. The sample records 360,000 or so distinct CDR3 sequences, 16% of which are singletons. The ten most abundant clones make up 25% to 30% of the sample.

These data were likewise used in another study, on T cells in Graves' hyperthyroidism and ophthalmopathy. Drawing on the second study: A patient counted as having stable Graves' hyperthyroidism if no progression to ophthalmopathy occurred over 18 months of follow-up. The hyperthyroidism patients were between 18 and 65 years old and newly diagnosed, with a disease duration of less than 2 months. Any patient with an uncontrolled infection, another autoimmune disease, pregnancy or lactation was excluded. Diagnoses were based on clinical symptoms, serum thyroxine and TRAb, thyroid ultrasound and orbital computed tomography. A first-round RT-PCR of the TCR CDR3 used the HTBI primer set with the Qiagen OneStep RT-PCR kit. Blood samples also contained most of the expanded thyroid clonotypes (frequency above 0.001), which suggests that blood repertoires may reflect thyroid immune responses. Ophthalmopathy was separated from stable hyperthyroidism by a 13 V-J signature model, with about 88% sensitivity and just over 81% specificity obtained in cross-validation and 80%/75% obtained in testing. In validation, the model predicted progression to ophthalmopathy with approximately 71% sensitivity and around 72% specificity, a median of about 6 months before onset. A discovery cohort of about 95 patients, about 40 with Graves' ophthalmopathy and 55 to 60 with stable Graves' hyperthyroidism, was used to find distinguishing TCR V-J signatures. Prospective prediction of ophthalmopathy was tested in an independent validation cohort consisting of 18 to 20 hyperthyroidism patients and approximately 16 patients who later progressed to ophthalmopathy. For training and testing, the 100 or so patients in the discovery cohort were randomly divided in a 7:3 ratio. In addition, the study compared T-cell repertoires in thyroid tissue and in blood from a handful of Graves' hyperthyroidism patients. After blood sampling, hyperthyroidism patients were treated with methimazole at a starting dose of 30 mg daily, and ophthalmopathy patients were treated with high-dose intravenous methylprednisolone. Libraries were constructed in a second round of multiplex PCR, after which size selection and purification were carried out. Paired-end sequencing of the libraries was performed with 100 bp reads on an Illumina HiSeq2000. Raw data were processed with SOAPnuke, discarding reads with adapters, uncalled bases, mean Phred below 15, or no exact constant-primer or identifier match. COPE v1.2.5 was used to merge the high-quality paired reads, and each unique nucleotide sequence was defined as a clonotype. Clonotypes were aligned to IMGT TRBV, TRBD and TRBJ reference segments using MiTCR v1.1. Analysis was restricted to V-J combinations with a frequency above 0.0001, which covered 98% to 99.2% of repertoires. The TCS score was defined as the ratio of F50 (clonal expansion) to E x V (chaos), calculated using BLOSUM62-based TCRdist between CDR3 peptides within each V-J. Welch's t-statistics and random forest reduced approximately 520 V-J features to fewer than 15, which were used in a naive Bayes classifier (R e1071). No statistical method was used to fix the sample size in advance, and group allocation was not hidden from the investigators. According to the paper, TCR Vbeta CDR3 sequencing was carried out on approximately 140 peripheral blood samples, which came from over 40 ophthalmopathy, under 80 hyperthyroidism and roughly 17 progressor patients.

The V gene is TRBV7-9 and the J gene is TRBJ2-3; 6 matching bases give a weak D call of TRBD1. Sample: peripheral blood mononuclear cells (PBMCs), taken at new diagnosis, from a patient treated with antithyroid drugs. This TCR derives from a man between 35 and 55 years old with Graves disease. Donor details come from another sample of the same person, matched by shared clones. DNA sequence: TGTGCCAGCAGCCGGGACACGGTATTGGCAGATACGCAGTATTTT. This codes for CASSRDTVLADTQYF.